The rows below give T cell receptor beta chains drawn from one sample of a study of shared clonotypes between healthy human individuals. Assay: immunoSEQ multiplex PCR; the TCRdb copy retains only in-frame clones and omits some. The sample lists 550,000 to 800,000 clones; around 90% were seen once. Sequenced input: memory CD8+ T cells from PBMCs. These receptor sequences come from a man between 18 and 35 years old in good health. Some clones in this sample may be carry-over from other donors' samples. The CDR3 runs from the conserved cysteine through the conserved F or W. The order of the fields is D gene, V gene, clone size, J gene, CDR3 protein, CDR3 DNA. The D gene is left open where the match is weak. Size values are once, few and many counts, or a class for expanded clones, and some rows have none.

D: NA
V: TRBV28
size: NA
J: TRBJ2-5
CDR3: CASSFLDAGQRETQYF
DNA: TGTGCCAGCAGTTTCCTGGACGCCGGCCAGAGAGAGACCCAGTACTTC

D: TRBD1
V: TRBV4-2
size: once
J: TRBJ1-4
CDR3: CASSQAGGWTNEKLFF
DNA: TGTGCCAGCAGCCAAGCAGGGGGCTGGACTAATGAAAAACTGTTTTTT

D: TRBD2
V: TRBV19
size: NA
J: TRBJ2-2
CDR3: CASSRDREGAGELFF
DNA: TGTGCCAGTAGTCGGGATCGGGAGGGCGCCGGGGAGCTGTTTTTT

D: NA
V: TRBV7-9
size: NA
J: TRBJ2-1
CDR3: CASSPTVNEQFF
DNA: TGTGCCAGCAGCCCCACGGTCAATGAGCAGTTCTTC

D: TRBD2
V: TRBV5-6
size: NA
J: TRBJ2-1
CDR3: CASSLSSGSMREQFF
DNA: TGTGCCAGCAGCTTGTCCAGCGGGAGTATGCGGGAGCAGTTCTTC

D: TRBD1
V: TRBV19
size: NA
J: TRBJ2-1
CDR3: CASSYYRGGGNEQFF
DNA: TGTGCCAGTAGTTATTACAGGGGTGGGGGCAATGAGCAGTTCTTC

D: NA
V: TRBV28
size: NA
J: TRBJ2-7
CDR3: CASSFSSDYEQYF
DNA: TGTGCCAGCAGTTTTTCGAGTGACTACGAGCAGTACTTC

D: TRBD1
V: TRBV19
size: NA
J: TRBJ2-7
CDR3: CASSGQSSYEQYF
DNA: TGTGCCAGCTCGGGACAGAGCTCCTACGAGCAGTACTTC

D: NA
V: TRBV5-6
size: NA
J: TRBJ2-7
CDR3: CASSLGAGEQYF
DNA: TGTGCCAGCAGCTTGGGAGCGGGCGAGCAGTACTTC

D: NA
V: TRBV7-3
size: once
J: TRBJ1-2
CDR3: CASSYEGVANYGYTF
DNA: TGTGCCAGCAGCTATGAAGGAGTGGCTAACTATGGCTACACCTTC

D: NA
V: TRBV10-3
size: NA
J: TRBJ2-3
CDR3: CAISEWGSPTDTQYF
DNA: TGTGCCATCAGTGAGTGGGGAAGTCCCACAGATACGCAGTATTTT

D: NA
V: TRBV5-3
size: NA
J: TRBJ1-5
CDR3: CARSPRRVRQPQHF
DNA: TGTGCCAGAAGCCCGCGGAGGGTAAGGCAGCCCCAGCATTTT

D: NA
V: TRBV9
size: NA
J: TRBJ1-2
CDR3: CASSGSGPNYGYTF
DNA: TGTGCCAGCAGCGGGAGCGGCCCTAACTATGGCTACACCTTC